The 17 T cell receptor beta chains below all came from one sample that was sequenced in a study of T cell responses to AZD1222 COVID-19 vaccine. Data came from immunoSEQ multiplex PCR; TCRdb stores just in-frame clones and leaves some out. The profile covers fewer than 150,000 clones, with about 93% appearing a single time and roughly 1% taken by the ten largest. The sample here was peripheral blood, taken on day 0 of AZD1222 vaccination. The receptors come from an adult in good health.

The chain uses TRBV6-5 and TRBJ1-1; 8 bases line up with TRBD1. Germline V gene lookup returns CDR1 MNHEY and CDR2 SVGAGI. The V gene end was trimmed by 6 bases and the J gene end by 1 base; junction bases not matched to a gene: 1. This CDR3 is built from 13 residues. The CDR3 DNA is TGTGCCAGCAGGGACAGGGCGAACACTGAAGCTTTCTTT. Protein product: CASRDRANTEAFF.

This chain uses TRBV29-1 with TRBJ1-2, with D unclear. Germline V lookup: CDR1 SQVTM, CDR2 ANQGSEA. V lost 4 bases to trimming and J lost 3 bases, with 9 bases between them. This CDR3 spans 12 amino acids. As DNA, the CDR3 is TGCAGCGTTGTCGAGGCCTACTATGGCTACACCTTC. Protein: CSVVEAYYGYTF.

This rearrangement joins TRBV10-2 to TRBJ1-2, with 8 bases aligning to TRBD1. Trimming took 6 bases from V and 4 from J; bases not matched to a gene: 10. This CDR3 has 15 residues. Germline CDR1 WSHSY, CDR2 SAAADI. The CDR3: CASSPTGGGGYGYTF. The CDR3 coding sequence is TGCGCCAGCAGCCCCACAGGGGGGGGCGGCTATGGCTACACCTTC.

CDR3 sequence reads: CASSSSNLFYGYTF. CDR3 DNA sequence: TGTGCCAGCAGCTCAAGTAATTTATTCTATGGCTACACCTTC. The rearrangement links TRBV3-1 (or the pseudogene TRBV3-2) to TRBJ1-2; no definite D call. The CDR3 runs 14 residues. V was shortened by 5 bases and J by 4 bases, with 14 bases between the two germline ends. Per germline, CDR1 LGHDT and CDR2 YNNKEL (reference sequence).

In its sample, this clone was seen a few times. The J gene is TRBJ2-7, the V gene TRBV18, with a tentative D call TRBD1 (6 bases). Germline CDR1 reads KGHSH; CDR2 reads LQKENI. V lost 3 bases and J 4 bases, leaving 10 bases between the germline ends. The CDR3 has 13 residues. This CDR3 is CASSPPTGYEQYF. CDR3 bases: TGTGCCAGCTCACCGCCCACAGGGTACGAGCAGTACTTC.

The chain combines TRBV4-1 with TRBJ2-3; TRBD2 matches at 12 bases. Germline loops: CDR1 MGHRA, CDR2 YSYEKL. CDR3 size: 22 residues. J gave up 2 bases and V 0 bases, and 18 bases lay outside the gene matches. CDR3 protein: CASSQDSTSGGQVPDSTDTQYF. The CDR3 DNA follows: TGCGCCAGCAGCCAAGATTCCACTAGCGGGGGGCAGGTCCCTGACTCCACAGATACGCAGTATTTT.

V is TRBV4-1 and J is TRBJ2-3; tentatively, D is TRBD2 (6 bases). This CDR3 spans 17 amino acids. Germline lookup yields CDR1 MGHRA and CDR2 YSYEKL. Between the trimmed V and J ends, which lost 4 bases and 3 bases, there was a span of 20 bases. CDR3 sequence reads: CASSRTVGGTWTDTQYF. The CDR3 DNA is TGCGCCAGCAGCCGTACGGTGGGGGGAACTTGGACAGATACGCAGTATTTT.

This chain links TRBV15 with TRBJ2-7; tentative D call: TRBD1 (6 bases). V lost 0 bases to trimming and J lost 5 bases, with 11 bases between them. Germline loops: CDR1 LNHNV, CDR2 YYDKDF (reference sequence). The CDR3 consists of 14 residues. The CDR3, as DNA: TGTGCCACCAGCAGAGATCGGGCAGGGGACGAGCAGTACTTC. Its translation: CATSRDRAGDEQYF.

The chain carries TRBV7-9 and TRBJ1-6; the D gene is possibly TRBD1 (6 bases). The V and J ends lost 1 base and 5 bases respectively, with 9 bases between them. The CDR3 length is 15 residues. Germline CDR1 is SEHNR and CDR2 is FQNEAQ (reference sequence). This CDR3 is CASSLGQANNSPLHF. CDR3 nucleotides: TGTGCCAGCAGCTTAGGACAGGCCAATAATTCACCCCTCCACTTT.

The V gene is TRBV6-5, the J gene TRBJ1-1; D is possibly TRBD1 (6 bases). Per the germline V gene, CDR1 is MNHEY and CDR2 is SVGAGI. Between the trimmed V and J ends, which lost 2 bases and 7 bases, there was a span of 11 bases. The CDR3 is 13 residues long. Written as DNA, the CDR3 is TGTGCCAGCAGTTACCTGGGACAAAGTGAAGCTTTCTTT. Amino acid sequence: CASSYLGQSEAFF.

The rearrangement links TRBV24-1 to TRBJ2-2; D is ambiguous. Looked up from germline, CDR1 is KGHDR and CDR2 is SFDVKD. The CDR3 runs to 13 residues. Trimming removed 7 bases from V and 0 bases from J, with 5 bases in between. In nucleotides, the CDR3 is TGTGCCACCAGCGAAACGAACACCGGGGAGCTGTTTTTT. Protein sequence: CATSETNTGELFF.

The chain has TRBV6-2 or TRBV6-3 and TRBJ2-1, with 10 bases lining up with TRBD2. This CDR3 has 16 amino acids. The germline V gene has CDR1 MNHEY and CDR2 SVGEGT. The V gene end was trimmed by 4 bases and the J gene end by 3 bases; junction bases not matched to a gene: 6. CDR3 protein: CASSSQAGGFYNEQFF. The CDR3 DNA reads as TGTGCCAGCAGTTCCCAAGCGGGGGGGTTCTACAATGAGCAGTTCTTC.

This rearrangement joins TRBV19 to TRBJ2-3; 15 bases are a match to TRBD2. The ends lost 1 base at V and 9 bases at J; junction bases unmatched: 8. CDR1 and CDR2 from the germline V gene are LNHDA and SQIVND (reference sequence). The CDR3 extends over 17 amino acids. The CDR3 reads CASSIAGTSGGQATQYF. CDR3 in DNA: TGTGCCAGTAGTATAGCGGGGACTAGCGGGGGGCAGGCGACGCAGTATTTT.

This clone has a single count. The CDR3 nucleotides are TGCGCCAGCAGTGGTAACAGGGGGCTTGATTCACCCCTCCACTTT. It translates to CASSGNRGLDSPLHF. V gene TRBV5-1 combines with J gene TRBJ1-6, with TRBD1 matching over 9 bases. Germline assignment: CDR1 SGHRS and CDR2 YFSETQ. The CDR3 is made up of 15 amino acids. Trimming took 5 bases from V and 8 from J; bases not matched to a gene: 8.

The J gene is TRBJ1-2, the V gene TRBV11-2; 7 bases map to TRBD1. The CDR3 is 15 residues long. J lost 4 bases, V lost 1 base, and 6 bases had no gene match. Germline V gene lookup returns CDR1 SGHAT and CDR2 FQNNGV. The CDR3 bases are TGTGCCAGCAGCTTAGTGGGACAGCATGGCTATGGCTACACCTTC. Protein sequence: CASSLVGQHGYGYTF.

The CDR3 spells CASSGTGVYGYTF. For the CDR3, the DNA is TGTGCCAGCAGCGGGACAGGGGTCTATGGCTACACCTTC. The rearrangement joins TRBV3-1 (or the pseudogene TRBV3-2) to TRBJ1-2, with 10 bases lining up with TRBD1. Per the germline V gene, CDR1 is LGHDT and CDR2 is YNNKEL (reference sequence). This CDR3 comprises 13 residues. Unmatched junction bases numbered 1, after V lost 5 bases and J lost 4 bases.

This chain uses TRBV6-6 with TRBJ1-4; no clear D. Germline CDR1 MNHNY, CDR2 SVGAGI (reference sequence). The CDR3 covers 14 residues. Between the trimmed V and J ends, which lost 4 bases and 0 bases, there was a span of 6 bases. The CDR3 sequence is CASSSPSTNEKLFF. CDR3 nucleotide sequence: TGTGCCAGCAGTTCACCATCAACTAATGAAAAACTGTTTTTT.